A single sample is the source of the 11 T cell receptor beta chains below, sequenced in a study of blood T cell repertoires in COVID-19. Clones were read by immunoSEQ multiplex PCR, and TCRdb kept only the in-frame ones, dropping some. This table holds tens of thousands of clones, about 87% found once. The sample comprised peripheral blood. These TCRs come from a human donor in a cohort sampled during active COVID-19.

The chain carries TRBV28 and TRBJ1-1; D gene unclear. CDR1 is MDHEN and CDR2 is SYDVKM in the germline V gene. V was trimmed by 3 bases and J by 3 bases, leaving 11 bases between them. The length of the CDR3 is 14 residues. The CDR3 DNA is TGTGCCAGCAGTTTTGTCCGAGTGGACACTGAAGCTTTCTTT. Residues: CASSFVRVDTEAFF.

This chain links TRBV25-1 with TRBJ2-5, with D possibly TRBD2 on 7 matching bases. The V gene's germline CDR1 is MGHDK and CDR2 SYGVNS. V dropped 2 bases and J dropped 5 bases, with 12 bases sitting between them. CDR3 length: 14 amino acids. The CDR3 sequence is CASSEERGGETQYF. CDR3 coding DNA: TGTGCCAGCAGTGAAGAAAGGGGGGGTGAGACCCAGTACTTC.

CDR3 residues: CASSLFGTGVQQTQYF. The CDR3 nucleotides read TGTGCCAGCAGCTTATTCGGGACAGGGGTTCAGCAGACCCAGTACTTC. The chain couples TRBV7-2 to TRBJ2-5; 10 nucleotides line up with TRBD1. V gave up 2 bases and J gave up 6 bases; unmatched junction bases: 9. CDR1 SGHTA and CDR2 FQGNSA come from the germline V gene. There are 16 residues in the CDR3. The variable domain in full, completed from reference TRBV7-2 and TRBJ2-5, reads GAGVSQSPSNKVTEKGKDVELRCDPISGHTALYWYRQSLGQGLEFLIYFQGNSAPDKSGLPSDRFSAERTGGSVSTLTIQRTQQEDSAVYLCASSLFGTGVQQTQYFGPGTRLLVL.

The V gene is TRBV6-5, the J gene TRBJ2-2, with 8 bases lining up with TRBD1. V trimming: 6 bases; J trimming: 3 bases; junction bases outside the gene matches: 3. The germline CDR1 and CDR2 sequences are MNHEY and SVGAGI. The CDR3 sequence is 14 residues long. CDR3 protein: CASSSDRDTGELFF. CDR3 DNA: TGTGCCAGCAGCTCGGACAGGGACACCGGGGAGCTGTTTTTT.

This clone has ten or more counts. V usage is TRBV28 and J usage is TRBJ1-5; D ambiguous. Trimming pared 5 bases from V and 2 bases from J, leaving 7 bases between. Germline loops: CDR1 MDHEN, CDR2 SYDVKM. This CDR3 region has 13 residues. The CDR3 here is CASSLTGNQPQHF. As DNA, the CDR3 is TGTGCCAGCAGTCTTACAGGCAATCAGCCCCAGCATTTT. Drawing the rest from reference TRBV28 and TRBJ1-5, the complete variable domain is DVKVTQSSRYLVKRTGEKVFLECVQDMDHENMFWYRQDPGLGLRLIYFSYDVKMKEKGDIPEGYSVSREKKERFSLILESASTNQTSMYLCASSLTGNQPQHFGDGTRLSIL.

The chain is built from TRBV9 and TRBJ2-5, with 7 nucleotides matching TRBD2. The CDR3 spans 15 residues. Germline assignment: CDR1 SGDLS and CDR2 YYNGEE. V trimming: 4 bases; J trimming: 2 bases; junction bases outside the gene matches: 8. This CDR3 reads CASSPRLAAQETQYF. The CDR3, as DNA: TGTGCCAGCAGCCCCCGGCTAGCGGCACAAGAGACCCAGTACTTC.

V usage is TRBV24-1 and J usage is TRBJ1-2, with a possible D match to TRBD1 (5 bases). The CDR3 length is 14 residues. Trimming took off 6 bases at V and 2 bases at J, with 12 bases between the two ends. Germline CDR1 reads KGHDR; CDR2 reads SFDVKD. The CDR3: CATSPQGANYGYTF. The CDR3 bases are TGTGCCACCAGTCCCCAAGGGGCAAACTATGGCTACACCTTC.

The J gene is TRBJ1-1, the V gene TRBV28; no clear D. The CDR3 consists of 15 residues. The V gene's germline CDR1 is MDHEN and CDR2 SYDVKM. V lost 3 bases to trimming and J lost 4 bases, with 15 bases between them. The CDR3 coding sequence is TGTGCCAGCAGTTTTCGACGGGGAGGGTCCACTGAAGCTTTCTTT. This codes for CASSFRRGGSTEAFF.

The chain carries TRBV6-6 and TRBJ2-1; 9 bases fit TRBD1. This CDR3 is built from 13 residues. Trimming at V came to 5 bases and at J to 7 bases, leaving 3 bases not matched to a gene. Germline CDR1 and CDR2: MNHNY and SVGAGI (reference sequence). The CDR3 here is CASSMTGGNEQFF. DNA for the CDR3: TGTGCCAGCAGTATGACAGGGGGTAATGAGCAGTTCTTC.

The chain links TRBV3-1 (or the pseudogene TRBV3-2) to TRBJ1-5, with D tentatively TRBD1 (6 bases). V lost 4 bases to trimming and J lost 4 bases, with 11 bases between them. Germline V gives CDR1 LGHDT, CDR2 YNNKEL (reference sequence). The CDR3 consists of 14 residues. CDR3 sequence (DNA): TGTGCCAGCAGCCCGTCTACAGGGAATCAGCCCCAGCATTTT. Translation: CASSPSTGNQPQHF.

The gene calls are TRBV6-5 and TRBJ2-1, with TRBD1 as a possible D gene (6 bases). The CDR3 is 14 residues long. V lost 6 bases to trimming and J lost 6 bases, with 15 bases between them. Per the germline V gene, CDR1 is MNHEY and CDR2 is SVGAGI. This CDR3 is CASRNREGANEQFF. In DNA form, the CDR3 reads TGTGCCAGCAGAAACAGGGAAGGGGCCAATGAGCAGTTCTTC.